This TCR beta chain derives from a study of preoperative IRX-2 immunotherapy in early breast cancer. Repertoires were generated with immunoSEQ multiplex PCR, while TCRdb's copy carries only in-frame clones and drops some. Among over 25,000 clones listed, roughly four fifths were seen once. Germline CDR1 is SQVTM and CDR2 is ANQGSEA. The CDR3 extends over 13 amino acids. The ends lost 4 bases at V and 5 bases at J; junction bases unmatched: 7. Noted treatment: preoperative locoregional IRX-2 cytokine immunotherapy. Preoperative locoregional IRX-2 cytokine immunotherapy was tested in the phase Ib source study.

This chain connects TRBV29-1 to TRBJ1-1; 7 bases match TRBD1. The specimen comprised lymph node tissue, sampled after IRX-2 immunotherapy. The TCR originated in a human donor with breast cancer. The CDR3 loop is CSVGDRVLTEAFF. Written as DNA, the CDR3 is TGCAGCGTTGGTGACAGGGTATTGACTGAAGCTTTCTTT.